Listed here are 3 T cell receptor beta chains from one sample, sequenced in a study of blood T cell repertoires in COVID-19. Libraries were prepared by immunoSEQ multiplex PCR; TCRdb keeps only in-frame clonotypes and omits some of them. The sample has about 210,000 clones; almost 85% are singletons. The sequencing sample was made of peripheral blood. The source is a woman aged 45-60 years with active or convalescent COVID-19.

The CDR3 nucleotides are TGTGCCAGCAACCAGGGTGCTCAAGAGACCCAGTACTTC. The encoded protein is CASNQGAQETQYF. The chain links TRBV7-2 to TRBJ2-5; perhaps TRBD1 as D (5 bases). CDR1 is SGHTA and CDR2 is FQGNSA in the germline V gene. The length of the CDR3 is 13 residues. V lost 7 bases and J 2 bases, leaving 11 bases between the germline ends.

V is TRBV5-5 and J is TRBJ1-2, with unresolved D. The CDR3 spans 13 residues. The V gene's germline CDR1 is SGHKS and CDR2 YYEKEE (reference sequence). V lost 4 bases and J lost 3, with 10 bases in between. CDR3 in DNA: TGTGCCAGCAGCAAGGACGGGGACTATGGCTACACCTTC. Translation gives CASSKDGDYGYTF.

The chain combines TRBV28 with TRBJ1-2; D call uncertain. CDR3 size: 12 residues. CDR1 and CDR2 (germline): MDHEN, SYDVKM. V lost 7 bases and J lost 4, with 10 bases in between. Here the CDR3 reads CASTFGVYGYTF. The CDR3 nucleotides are TGTGCCAGCACCTTCGGTGTCTATGGCTACACCTTC.